The following is a T cell receptor beta chain sequence with its context. This clone's antigen is unknown. No much larger clonotype is one base removed from it; base qualities were not supplied. This entry is derived from a study of cytomegalovirus exposure and HLA in healthy donors (dated by TCRdb to 2015 to 2018). With respect to the entire study: According to an earlier analysis of a few hundred of the donors, some 180 million T cells yielded over 90 million unique TCR beta sequences and 250 to 350 Gb of sequence data. Around 320 gigabases of sequencing data and tens of millions of unique TCR sequences were included in an early release covering under 650 HLA-typed donors. Of the roughly 400 genotyped donors, 65% to 90% fell in the genetic ancestry cluster associated with self-reported Caucasian donors. The study was designed to test whether signatures of past pathogen exposure could be identified by cataloging public T cell receptors. The T cell repertoires of 550 to 850 subjects were profiled by immunosequencing and related to cytomegalovirus serostatus. Besides the first cohort of roughly 700 subjects, a separate validation cohort made up of 120 or so different subjects was used. The study combined high-throughput TCR immunosequencing, statistical association of individual TCRs with disease status, and machine learning to predict cytomegalovirus infection status. In a later analysis, previously published TCR beta repertoires from several hundred donors were re-analyzed and high-resolution HLA genotyping was added so that TCR occurrence patterns could be studied. In the later analysis, no new phenotypic data were used to find candidate immune exposures; instead, reliance was placed on TCR beta sequences and their occurrence across donors. An earlier analysis of several hundred of the donors applied high-throughput TCR beta sequencing to assess whether each TCR beta V gene segment acted as functional or pseudogenic. Alongside the repertoire data, information on donor age, sex, ethnicity and CMV serostatus was compiled. A later genetic analysis took genome-wide SNP genotypes for about three fifths of the roughly 700 donors and used that subset as a discovery cohort. Every discovery cohort repertoire had been produced on one sequencing platform. HLA typing included class I and class II loci at four-digit resolution. The number of typed donors differed by locus: about 620-640 for A, B, C, DRB1 and DQB1; approximately 520 for DQA1; 606 for DPA1; and some 470 for DPB1. Several DR-DQ haplotypes were handled as single units for association and clustering, since linkage in the cohort was strong. On average, 235,054 unique TCR beta nucleotide sequences were sequenced per donor among about 400 genotyped donors of the cohort, with around 19% of those sequences being non-productive.

General findings and caveats noted by the study authors: The cohort was sequenced for TCR beta chains only, and without alpha or paired-chain data the features that could be detected were limited. The authors suggested that the approach could potentially be extended to other disease states and immunological phenotypes. In a later analysis, HLA-associated TCR beta chains showed more clonal expansion and lower generation probabilities than non-associated chains that were equally common. A later genetic analysis reported fewer N-insertions in productive TCRs among donors in an Asian-associated ancestry cluster than the approximately 700-donor mean. In an earlier analysis of some 500 of the donors, most TCR beta V segments were observed in productive rearrangements about 87% or about 30% of the time, broadly matching IMGT annotations. An association between a missense DCLRE1C variant and V-gene and J-gene trimming of TCR beta chains was found in a later genetic analysis and replicated in an independent cohort. HLA typing was unavailable for some donors at each locus, so association tests used only the typed subset. In both the original and validation cohorts, the classifier was reported to diagnose cytomegalovirus status with high specificity and sensitivity. A later analysis reported that several top co-occurrence clusters appeared linked to parvovirus B19, influenza, CMV and Epstein-Barr virus. Roughly uniform sequencing depth across donors was assumed in presence/absence analyses, although this assumption may not hold. A further reported finding was that TCR beta sequences accurately predicted the HLA-A and HLA-B alleles for most subjects in the first cohort. Most TCR sequences were seen in very few donors, while some public TCRs were found in many individuals. A total of 150 or so TCR beta chains were listed by the study as associated with cytomegalovirus. In a later analysis, about 17,000 TCR beta sequences were associated with specific HLA alleles at a false discovery rate of 0.05. The sequencing pipeline was judged likely to have produced a cluster of highly shared sequence variants as a technical artifact. Correlated functional status among segregating V segments might be attributable to linkage disequilibrium, but an unknown experimental factor could not be ruled out. A later analysis found that most CMV-associated TCR beta chains appeared HLA-restricted, with HLA associations seemingly driven largely by CMV exposure. Over 15 rarely observed V segments, including chromosome 9 orphons, were excluded from the earlier analysis of several hundred of the donors because counts were too low. The only immune exposure information available for the cohort was CMV serostatus. When HLA alleles, especially DR and DQ, strongly co-occurred, attributing TCR associations to individual alleles was difficult. In a later analysis, TCR association rates were found to vary across HLA loci, with the most associated TCRs seen for DRB1 alleles and the fewest for HLA-C alleles. Some IMGT-functional V segments, including TRBV6-2 and TRBV6-3, could not be told apart with the 87-base-pair reads, so those segments were excluded. In vitro tests confirmed that a few of the cytomegalovirus-associated TCR beta chains recognize cytomegalovirus antigens.

The cohort was made up of about 610 healthy bone marrow donors. At the time of sampling, every cohort member was nominally healthy, though immune exposures that went unrecorded were likely present. The donor tested CMV seronegative and was one of the 352 seronegative cohort members. A peripheral blood sample was collected from each donor, and TCR beta sequencing was performed on peripheral blood mononuclear cells. The Qiagen DNeasy Blood Extraction Kit was used to extract genomic DNA from the blood cell samples. Receptor amplification or capture employed the immunoSEQ multiplex PCR assay. The multiplex PCR relied on a mix of 60 forward primers for TCR Vbeta segments and 13 reverse primers for TCR Jbeta segments. The CDR3 region of rearranged TCR beta genes was amplified from genomic DNA with a multiplex PCR assay. On the Illumina HiSeq System, the amplified TCR beta libraries were sequenced as 87-base-pair reads. The authors processed their data as follows. In a later analysis, roughly 80 million unique TCR beta chains were counted across the 500 to 700 repertoires, and approximately 11 million of these chains were shared by at least two donors. Raw reads were error-corrected and collapsed into unique sequences by a nearest-neighbor algorithm in which closely related sequences were merged to remove PCR and sequencing errors. Alignment of CDR3 sequences to IMGT reference sequences was used to assign V, D and J gene segments. For a sequence to be retained, a match of at least six nucleotides was required to both a V gene segment and a J gene segment. Rearrangements were classified as productive when the CDR3 lacked stop codons and remained in frame with V and J, and all other rearrangements were classified as non-productive. CDR3 was defined by IMGT convention, running from the second conserved V-encoded cysteine to the conserved J-encoded phenylalanine. The earlier analysis of 587 of the donors excluded any sequence lacking an unambiguous match to a single V gene segment. In an earlier analysis of some 590 of the donors, V segments were called functional above 56.7% productive rearrangements and were called segregating when the between-donor standard deviation exceeded 5%. A statistical classification framework was developed to diagnose cytomegalovirus status using the catalog of TCR beta chain sequences. V and J gene assignment, in a later analysis, came from comparing TCR nucleotide sequences with IMGT/GENE-DB human TR gene sequences. In a later analysis, CDR3 sequences and most-parsimonious VDJ recombination scenarios were assigned using the TCRdist pipeline. In a later analysis, every TCR beta chain was defined by the combination of its CDR3 amino acid sequence and its V-gene family, and reads without a unique V-gene family were dropped. In a later analysis, around 600 highly shared, low-generation-probability nucleotide sequences were removed to address suspected cross-contamination and a sequencing artifact. In a later analysis, a clonal expansion index for each public chain was calculated from normalized within-repertoire ranks of inferred template counts. In a later analysis, generation probabilities were computed with a VDJ recombination model fitted to out-of-frame rearrangements, and the resulting probabilities were checked against IGoR. In a later analysis, TCR-TCR, TCR-HLA and TCR-CMV co-occurrence was scored with hypergeometric tests, and a repertoire-size bias correction was applied to TCR pairs. False discovery rates were estimated in a later analysis by permuting HLA or CMV assignments 20 times. In a later analysis, co-occurring TCRs were grouped with DBSCAN, and TCRdist sequence similarity was added when clustering was performed within HLA-allele-positive subsets. Repertoires with fewer than 30,000 or more than 120,000 public chains were left out of co-occurrence clustering, as were four to six repertoires with anomalous nucleotide sharing. The table was pulled from immuneACCESS by TCRdb, which kept in-frame rearrangements only. Such tables lose some clones; where checked, under half of the loss comes from unresolved V genes, and the rest has no known cause. For V, J and clone size, that table is used; D and trimming come from the DNA. The sample has approximately 72,000 clones on record, roughly four fifths of them singletons. The top ten clonotypes cover roughly 2% of the sample.

The CDR3 spans 13 residues, from the cysteine through the phenylalanine. Just CDR3 DNA is preserved here, 39 bases in frame from base 1. Trimming removed 0 bases from V and 3 bases from J, leaving 6 bases between the germline ends. CDR1 is given as SGHRS and CDR2 as YFSETQ, both from the germline V gene. Source material: PBMCs. This sequence was found in a man aged 18 to 30 in good health and CMV-seronegative. The chain was built from TRBV5-1 and TRBJ2-5; possibly the D gene is TRBD2, per 5 matching bases. The nucleotides are TGCGCCAGCAGCTTGGGGGGAGAAGAGACCCAGTACTTC. It translates as CASSLGGEETQYF.